This TCR beta chain originates from a study of blood T cell repertoires in COVID-19. Individuals drawn from approximately 26 US areas were roughly 18 to 100 years old. Participants' own reports of clinical history determined their cohort assignment. All recovered Cohort 3 donors got two negative PCRs, got clearance, or saw symptom resolution. Germline lookup yields CDR1 MDHEN and CDR2 SYDVKM. The CDR3 contains 13 residues. V shed 5 bases and J shed 15 bases, with 20 bases lying between them. In the original processing: Reference gene primer amplification yielded estimated nucleated cell counts. Clones were sequenced by immunoSEQ multiplex PCR, and TCRdb holds only the in-frame ones, with some missing. V and J calls and clone size follow that table, whereas D and trimming were derived from the DNA. Of over 120,000 clones listed, 87% are singletons.

The sample was PBMCs or T cells enriched from blood (not recorded which). The chain carries TRBV28 and TRBJ2-1, with D tentatively TRBD1 (5 bases). The clonotype originates from a man aged 55 to 70 who had recovered from COVID-19. CDR3 DNA: TGTGCCAGCAGTCTTCAGGGCCCTGCGGTAACGTTCTTC. This gives the protein CASSLQGPAVTFF. Variable domain in full (rest from reference TRBV28 and TRBJ2-1): DVKVTQSSRYLVKRTGEKVFLECVQDMDHENMFWYRQDPGLGLRLIYFSYDVKMKEKGDIPEGYSVSREKKERFSLILESASTNQTSMYLCASSLQGPAVTFFGPGTRLTVL.